This T cell receptor beta chain was captured in a study of T cells after yellow fever vaccination. Overall study results and limits: Weaker overall was a secondary response that nonetheless peaked faster, on day 5 versus 15.

Turning to this clonotype: Its specificity is not known.

TCRdb processed the 5' RACE reads anew with MiXCR; each CDR3 protein has one entry. Counted here are around 600,000 distinct CDR3 sequences, approximately 13% occurring once; the ten biggest clones make up more than 13%. Trimming took 0 bases from V and 5 from J, leaving 17 bases between them. There are 16 residues in the CDR3. Germline V gene lookup returns CDR1 MNHEY and CDR2 SVGAGI. V and J are TRBV6-5 and TRBJ2-7; D ambiguous. Sequences were derived from PBMCs, sampled on the day of the yellow fever booster vaccination. This receptor was taken from a man aged 25 to 40 who received the YFV17D yellow fever vaccine. This CDR3 is CASSYSADRTPHEQYF. For the CDR3, the DNA is TGTGCCAGCAGTTACTCAGCCGACCGCACACCTCACGAGCAGTACTTC.